This TCR beta chain was sequenced during a study of blood T cell repertoires in COVID-19. Study-wide background: Samples of COVID-19 (acute and convalescent) were obtained from the United States, Italy and Spain. PBMCs, B-cell-depleted T cells, or T cells were the source of the cDNA or gDNA that made up the material.

Sequencing was performed with immunoSEQ multiplex PCR; in TCRdb, only in-frame clones are kept and a portion is missing. The sample consists of more than 110,000 clones, 90% of them appearing once. This CDR3 has 14 amino acids. V was pared by 1 base and J by 3 bases, with 9 bases between. The germline V gene has CDR1 SGHAT and CDR2 FQNNGV. Input material: peripheral blood. The TCR comes from a woman of 80 years or more with acute or convalescent COVID-19. The chain links TRBV11-2 to TRBJ1-1; no clear D gene. The CDR3 is CASSLARWYTEAFF. The DNA for the CDR3 is TGTGCCAGCAGCTTAGCACGGTGGTACACTGAAGCTTTCTTT.